One and the same sample provided the 2 T cell receptor beta chains below, sequenced in a study of blood T cell repertoires in COVID-19. Assay used: immunoSEQ multiplex PCR; TCRdb lists only in-frame clones, some missing. Here the sample spans over 45,000 clones, 65% to 90% being singletons. Sequenced sample: peripheral blood. These receptors originate from a woman at least 80 years old with acute or convalescent COVID-19.

The chain links TRBV7-6 to TRBJ2-5; D ambiguous. There are 13 residues in the CDR3. The germline V gene encodes CDR1 SGHVS and CDR2 FNYEAQ. Trimming shortened V by 5 bases and J by 2 bases, and 9 bases separated the two germline ends. The CDR3 is CASSRLVQETQYF. The CDR3 region has the DNA TGTGCCAGCAGCCGGTTGGTACAAGAGACCCAGTACTTC.

V usage is TRBV5-3 and J usage is TRBJ1-6; 11 bases match TRBD1. TRBV5-3 is labeled an ORF, and its function is uncertain. This CDR3 has 19 amino acids. With V trimmed by 4 bases and J by 10 bases, 19 bases remained unmatched. The CDR3 loop is CARSPVSGTGGRLWSPLHF. CDR3 DNA: TGTGCCAGAAGCCCCGTTTCCGGGACAGGGGGGCGATTATGGTCACCCCTCCACTTT.